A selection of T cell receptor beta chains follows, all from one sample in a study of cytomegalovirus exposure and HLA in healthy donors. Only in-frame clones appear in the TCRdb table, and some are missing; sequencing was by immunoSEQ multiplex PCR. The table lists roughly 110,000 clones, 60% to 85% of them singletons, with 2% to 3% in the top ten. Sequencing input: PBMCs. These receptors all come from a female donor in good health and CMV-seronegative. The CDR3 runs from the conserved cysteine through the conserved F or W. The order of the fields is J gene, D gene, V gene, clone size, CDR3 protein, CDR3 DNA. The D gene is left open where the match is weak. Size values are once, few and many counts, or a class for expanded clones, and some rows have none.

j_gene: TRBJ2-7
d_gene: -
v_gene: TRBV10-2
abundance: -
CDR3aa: CASRQTVRPSYEQYF
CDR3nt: TGCGCCAGCAGGCAAACGGTGCGGCCGTCCTACGAGCAGTACTTC

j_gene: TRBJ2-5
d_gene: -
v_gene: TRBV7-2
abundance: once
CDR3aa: CASSLRSGDPQETQYF
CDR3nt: TGTGCCAGCAGCTTGAGGTCGGGGGACCCTCAAGAGACCCAGTACTTC

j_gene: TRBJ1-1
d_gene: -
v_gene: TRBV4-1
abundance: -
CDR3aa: CASSLTGGLGTEAFF
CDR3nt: TGCGCCAGCAGCCTCACCGGGGGTCTGGGAACTGAAGCTTTCTTT

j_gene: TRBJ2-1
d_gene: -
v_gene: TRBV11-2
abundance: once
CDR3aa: CASSGRSSSPDNEQFF
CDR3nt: TGTGCCAGCAGCGGACGTAGCTCTAGCCCAGACAATGAGCAGTTCTTC

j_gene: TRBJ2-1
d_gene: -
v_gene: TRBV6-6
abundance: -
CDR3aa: CASSYEGAYNEQFF
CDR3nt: TGTGCCAGCAGTTACGAGGGGGCCTACAATGAGCAGTTCTTC

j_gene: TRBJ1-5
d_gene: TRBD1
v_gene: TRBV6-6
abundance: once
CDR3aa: CASSYGDRGGQPQHF
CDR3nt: TGTGCCAGCAGTTATGGGGACAGGGGCGGTCAGCCCCAGCATTTT

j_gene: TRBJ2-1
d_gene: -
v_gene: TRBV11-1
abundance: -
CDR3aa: CASSLAGASLGEQFF
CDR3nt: TGTGCCAGCAGCTTAGCGGGGGCTAGTCTGGGCGAGCAGTTCTTC

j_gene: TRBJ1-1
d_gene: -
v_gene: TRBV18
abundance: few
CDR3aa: CASSLGQMNTEAFF
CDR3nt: TGTGCCAGCTCCCTAGGACAGATGAACACTGAAGCTTTCTTT

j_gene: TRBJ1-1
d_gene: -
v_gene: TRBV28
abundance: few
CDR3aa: CASSPGGYAEAFF
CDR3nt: TGTGCCAGCAGCCCCGGAGGTTACGCTGAAGCTTTCTTT

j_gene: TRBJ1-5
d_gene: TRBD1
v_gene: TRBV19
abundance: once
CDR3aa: CASSGTGRRQPQHF
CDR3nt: TGTGCCAGCTCCGGGACAGGGAGGCGGCAGCCCCAGCATTTT

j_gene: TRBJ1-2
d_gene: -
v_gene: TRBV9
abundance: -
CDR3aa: CASSTQGLGYTF
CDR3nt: TGTGCCAGCAGCACACAGGGTCTAGGCTACACCTTC

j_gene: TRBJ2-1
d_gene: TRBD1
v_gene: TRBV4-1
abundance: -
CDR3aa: CASSLRGRLYNEQFF
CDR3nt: TGCGCCAGCAGCCTCAGGGGGCGGCTTTACAATGAGCAGTTCTTC

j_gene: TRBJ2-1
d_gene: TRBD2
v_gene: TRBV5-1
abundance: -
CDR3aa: CASSSGLAGPSPSDEQFF
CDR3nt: TGCGCCAGCAGCTCGGGACTAGCGGGGCCCTCCCCCTCCGATGAGCAGTTCTTC

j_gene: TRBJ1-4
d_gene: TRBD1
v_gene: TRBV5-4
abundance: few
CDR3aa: CASSLNRGQAFEKMFF
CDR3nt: TGTGCCAGCAGTCTAAATCGGGGACAGGCTTTTGAAAAAATGTTTTTT

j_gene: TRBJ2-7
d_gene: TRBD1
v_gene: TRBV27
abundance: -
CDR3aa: CASSLSQGALDEQYF
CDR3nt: TGTGCCAGCAGTTTATCGCAGGGGGCTTTGGACGAGCAGTACTTC

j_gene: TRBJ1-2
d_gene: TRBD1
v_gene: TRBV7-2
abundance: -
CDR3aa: CASSSYRQGHGYTF
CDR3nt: TGTGCCAGCAGCAGCTATCGACAGGGCCATGGCTACACCTTC

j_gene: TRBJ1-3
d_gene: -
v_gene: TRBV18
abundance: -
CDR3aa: CASSPGAVRGSGNTIYF
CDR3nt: TGTGCCAGCTCACCAGGCGCAGTTCGAGGTTCTGGAAACACCATATATTTT

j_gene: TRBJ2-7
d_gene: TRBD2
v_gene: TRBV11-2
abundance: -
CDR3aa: CASSLDSGGFYEQYF
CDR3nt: TGTGCCAGCAGCTTAGATAGCGGGGGTTTCTACGAGCAGTACTTC

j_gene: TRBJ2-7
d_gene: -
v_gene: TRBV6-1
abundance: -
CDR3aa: CASKPSSYEQYF
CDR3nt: TGTGCCAGCAAGCCGAGCTCCTACGAGCAGTACTTC

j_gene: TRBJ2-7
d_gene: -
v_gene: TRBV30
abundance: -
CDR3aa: CALSAGNYEQYF
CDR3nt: TGTGCCCTTTCGGCGGGGAACTACGAGCAGTACTTC

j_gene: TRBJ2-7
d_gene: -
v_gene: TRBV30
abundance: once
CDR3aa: CAWSDRGEQYF
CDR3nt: TGTGCCTGGAGTGATAGGGGCGAGCAGTACTTC

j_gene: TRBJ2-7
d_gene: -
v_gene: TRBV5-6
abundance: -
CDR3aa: CASSRQVSHEQYF
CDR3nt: TGTGCCAGCAGTCGACAGGTCTCCCACGAGCAGTACTTC

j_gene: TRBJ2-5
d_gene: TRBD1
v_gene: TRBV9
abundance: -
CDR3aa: CASSSTGGTETQYF
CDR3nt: TGTGCCAGCAGTAGTACAGGGGGAACGGAGACCCAGTACTTC

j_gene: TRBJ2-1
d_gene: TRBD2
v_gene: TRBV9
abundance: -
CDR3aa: CASSVSGGGYEQFF
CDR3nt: TGTGCCAGCAGCGTAAGCGGGGGGGGGTATGAGCAGTTCTTC

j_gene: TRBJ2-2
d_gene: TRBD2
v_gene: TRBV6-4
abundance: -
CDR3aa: CASPTSVAGELFF
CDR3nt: TGTGCCAGCCCGACTAGCGTAGCCGGGGAGCTGTTTTTT

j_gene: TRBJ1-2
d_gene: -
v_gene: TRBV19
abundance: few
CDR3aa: CASSNYGFSGYTF
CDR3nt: TGTGCCAGTAGTAACTACGGATTCTCTGGCTACACCTTC